The 21 T cell receptor beta chains reported below all come from one sample, sequenced in a study of shared clonotypes between healthy human individuals. Clones were read by immunoSEQ multiplex PCR, and TCRdb kept only the in-frame ones, dropping some. The sample holds roughly 76,000 clones, about 64% seen once. The source material was memory CD8+ T cells sorted from blood. Described subset: CD45RO+ cells pooled with CCR7-negative TemRA cells. These receptor sequences come from a man aged 30-40 years in good health.

Turning to this clone: The likely explanation is a read error, given a far larger clone one base away. The chain employs TRBV11-2 and TRBJ2-1, with 8 bases matching TRBD1. Germline assignment: CDR1 SGHAT and CDR2 FQNNGV. The CDR3 spans 17 residues. The CDR3 here is CASSPYPTGGTYNERFF. The DNA of the CDR3 is TGTGCCAGCAGCCCTTACCCAACAGGGGGGACCTACAATGAGCGGTTCTTC. Full variable domain (missing parts from reference TRBV11-2 and TRBJ2-1): EAGVAQSPRYKIIEKRQSVAFWCNPISGHATLYWYQQILGQGPKLLIQFQNNGVVDDSQLPKDRFSAERLKGVDSTLKIQPAKLEDSAVYLCASSPYPTGGTYNERFFGPGTRLTVL.

This chain links TRBV18 with TRBJ2-7; no clear D. CDR1 is KGHSH and CDR2 is LQKENI in the germline V gene. The CDR3 spans 15 residues. The germline V and J ends were trimmed by 2 bases and 9 bases, with 20 bases remaining between them. This CDR3 reads CASSPSTAVFSVQYF. The CDR3 nucleotides read TGTGCCAGCTCACCAAGCACGGCCGTATTTTCCGTGCAGTACTTC.

In regard to this clone: With a much larger clone just one base away, this may be a read error. The J gene is TRBJ2-7, the V gene TRBV10-3; unclear D gene. Germline CDR1 is ENHRY and CDR2 is SYGVKD. The CDR3 extends over 11 amino acids. CDR3: CASSYSSEQYF. For the CDR3, the DNA is TGTGCCAGCAGTTACTCGAGTGAGCAGTACTTC.

This clone has a count of ten or more. The CDR3 bases are TGTGCCAGCAGCTTAGTTGTGTCCGGGTCAGATACGCAGTATTTT. The encoded protein is CASSLVVSGSDTQYF. The chain couples TRBV7-9 to TRBJ2-3; D gene ambiguous. V lost 1 base and J lost 4, with 12 bases in between. Germline V gene data show CDR1 as SEHNR and CDR2 as FQNEAQ (reference sequence). This CDR3 region has 15 residues. The whole variable domain, filled in from reference TRBV7-9 and TRBJ2-3, reads DTGVSQNPRHKITKRGQNVTFRCDPISEHNRLYWYRQTLGQGPEFLTYFQNEAQLEKSRLLSDRFSAERPKGSFSTLEIQRTEQGDSAMYLCASSLVVSGSDTQYFGPGTRLTVL.

Ten or more counts support this clone. The same CDR3 also results from other DNA sequences found in this sample. This rearrangement joins TRBV4-1 to TRBJ1-5, with D possibly TRBD1 on 6 matching bases. The V gene's germline CDR1 is MGHRA and CDR2 YSYEKL. V was trimmed by 2 bases and J by 0 bases, leaving 8 bases between them. This CDR3 has 15 residues. CDR3 region: CASSQRQVSNQPQHF. The DNA for the CDR3 is TGCGCCAGCAGCCAACGACAGGTTAGCAATCAGCCCCAGCATTTT.

The chain links TRBV2 to TRBJ1-1; 7 bases align to TRBD1. Unmatched junction bases numbered 2, after V lost 3 bases and J lost 1 base. The V gene's germline CDR1 is SNHLY and CDR2 FYNNEI. The CDR3 extends over 14 amino acids. The CDR3 sequence is CASSDYRGNTEAFF. CDR3 nucleotides: TGTGCCAGCAGTGATTACAGGGGGAACACTGAAGCTTTCTTT.

The chain uses TRBV9 and TRBJ1-1, with D possibly matching TRBD1 (5 bases). The CDR3 extends over 15 amino acids. CDR1 and CDR2 from the germline V gene are SGDLS and YYNGEE. Between the trimmed V and J ends, which lost 0 bases and 3 bases, there was a span of 12 bases. CDR3 protein: CASSVGWGWDTEAFF. CDR3 coding DNA: TGTGCCAGCAGCGTAGGGTGGGGCTGGGACACTGAAGCTTTCTTT.

The rearrangement links TRBV5-5 to TRBJ2-7; D might be TRBD2 (6 bases). The CDR3 has 12 residues. Trimming took 4 bases from V and 4 from J, leaving 9 bases between them. Looked up from germline, CDR1 is SGHKS and CDR2 is YYEKEE (reference sequence). The CDR3 DNA follows: TGTGCCAGCAGCCCCGGGACTTACGAGCAGTACTTC. This gives the protein CASSPGTYEQYF.

This clone was counted many times. The J gene is TRBJ2-5, the V gene TRBV28, with a tentative D call TRBD1 (6 bases). Deletions cut 9 bases from V and 5 bases from J, with 13 bases between. This CDR3 comprises 12 residues. Germline V CDR1 and CDR2: MDHEN, SYDVKM. The CDR3 here is CASYRETETQYF. CDR3 nucleotides: TGTGCCAGTTACAGGGAAACGGAGACCCAGTACTTC. The complete variable domain, with remaining parts taken from reference TRBV28 and TRBJ2-5, reads DVKVTQSSRYLVKRTGEKVFLECVQDMDHENMFWYRQDPGLGLRLIYFSYDVKMKEKGDIPEGYSVSREKKERFSLILESASTNQTSMYLCASYRETETQYFGPGTRLLVL.

This clone was seen a single time. V and J are TRBV30 and TRBJ2-7, with unresolved D. Germline values: CDR1 GTSNPN, CDR2 SVGIG (reference sequence). The CDR3 length is 12 residues. V was pared by 4 bases and J by 0 bases, with 7 bases between. The CDR3 is CAWKTSSYEQYF. CDR3 DNA: TGTGCCTGGAAAACGAGCTCCTACGAGCAGTACTTC.

The rearrangement joins TRBV29-1 to TRBJ2-3; 11 bases map to TRBD2. Germline lookup yields CDR1 SQVTM and CDR2 ANQGSEA. This CDR3 comprises 15 residues. The trim removed 4 bases at V and 6 bases at J, leaving 9 bases unmatched. CDR3 residues: CSVVLLAGVEDTQYF. The DNA for the CDR3 is TGCAGCGTTGTCTTACTAGCGGGAGTGGAGGATACGCAGTATTTT.

The chain employs TRBV5-5 and TRBJ2-7; D is unresolved. The CDR3 sequence is 15 residues long. CDR1 is SGHKS and CDR2 is YYEKEE in the germline V gene (reference sequence). V was shortened by 1 base and J by 1 base, with 12 bases between the two germline ends. CDR3 sequence (DNA): TGTGCCAGCAGCTTGCAGCCCGTAACTTCCTACGAGCAGTACTTC. As protein: CASSLQPVTSYEQYF.

This clone appeared many times. This chain uses TRBV4-1 with TRBJ1-4; possibly TRBD1 for D (6 bases). Deletions cut 4 bases from V and 8 bases from J, with 14 bases between. The V gene's germline CDR1 is MGHRA and CDR2 YSYEKL. This CDR3 comprises 14 residues. DNA for the CDR3: TGCGCCAGCAGCCCGAGGGGGTTTGGGGAAAAACTGTTTTTT. Its protein is CASSPRGFGEKLFF.

This clone appeared a few times. V is TRBV4-3 and J is TRBJ1-1; D call uncertain. The CDR3 length is 14 residues. From germline, CDR1 is LGHNA and CDR2 YSLEER. V was clipped by 4 bases and J by 0 bases, with 9 bases between them. CDR3 DNA sequence: TGCGCCAGCAGCCCGGAAATACTGAACACTGAAGCTTTCTTT. It encodes CASSPEILNTEAFF.

In this sample, this clone turned up a few times. This chain joins TRBV19 and TRBJ2-1; TRBD2 is a possible D gene (6 bases). CDR3 length equals 15 residues. Germline V CDR1 and CDR2: LNHDA, SQIVND (reference sequence). The V end was cut by 6 bases, the J end by 0 bases, with 12 bases between. CDR3 nucleotide sequence: TGTGCCAGTAGAAGTCTTAGCGGCTCCTACAATGAGCAGTTCTTC. Protein product: CASRSLSGSYNEQFF.

The chain uses TRBV7-6 and TRBJ2-5; 7 bases agree with TRBD2. Trimming cost V 5 bases and J 2 bases; bases outside gene matches: 14. This CDR3 spans 17 amino acids. The germline CDR1 and CDR2 sequences are SGHVS and FNYEAQ. CDR3: CASSPETWGTTQETQYF. The CDR3 DNA sequence: TGTGCCAGCAGCCCGGAGACGTGGGGGACTACTCAAGAGACCCAGTACTTC.

This clone came up many times. V gene TRBV7-9 combines with J gene TRBJ2-6; 7 bases align to TRBD1. Germline CDR1 and CDR2: SEHNR and FQNEAQ (reference sequence). The CDR3 has 17 residues. Trimming removed 5 bases from V and 1 base from J; junction bases left unmatched: 8. The chain's CDR3 is CASSTTGVPSGANVLTF. Written as DNA, the CDR3 is TGTGCCAGCAGCACAACAGGGGTGCCTTCTGGGGCCAACGTCCTGACTTTC.

The chain couples TRBV28 to TRBJ2-5; TRBD2 aligns across 9 bases. Unmatched junction bases numbered 14, after V lost 5 bases and J lost 1 base. The CDR3 runs to 18 residues. The germline gives CDR1 MDHEN, CDR2 SYDVKM. Here the CDR3 DNA reads TGTGCCAGCAGTACCTCTAGCGGGAAGGGGGGCCCCCAAGAGACCCAGTACTTC. Translation gives CASSTSSGKGGPQETQYF.

Details on this clone: The same CDR3 is also encoded by other DNA sequences in this sample. This sequence joins TRBV9 and TRBJ2-2; D is unclear. The CDR3 totals 12 residues. Per germline, CDR1 SGDLS and CDR2 YYNGEE. The germline V and J ends were trimmed by 0 bases and 6 bases, with 3 bases remaining between them. The CDR3 loop reads CASSVVSGELFF. CDR3 nucleotide sequence: TGTGCCAGCAGCGTAGTTTCCGGGGAGCTGTTTTTT.

On this clone: A read error may produce the germline difference seen at one junction end. The V and J genes are TRBV28 and TRBJ2-7; no clear D gene. The CDR3 is 12 residues long. The V gene's germline CDR1 is MDHEN and CDR2 SYDVKM. Here the CDR3 DNA reads TGTGCCAGCAGTTTAAAGCAACCGGCAGACTGGTTC. Translating gives CASSLKQPADWF.

The J gene is TRBJ2-2, the V gene TRBV6-1; D may be TRBD1 (7 bases). There are 15 residues in the CDR3. The V gene lost 2 bases and the J gene lost 7 bases, with 14 bases spanning the gap. CDR1 and CDR2 (germline): MNHNS, SASEGT. The CDR3 loop is CASSEQTGEVGELFF. The CDR3 DNA reads TGTGCCAGCAGTGAACAAACAGGGGAGGTCGGGGAGCTGTTTTTT.